Listed below are T cell receptor beta chains from one sample, sequenced in a study of blood T cell repertoires in COVID-19. Here immunoSEQ multiplex PCR was the method, and the copy in TCRdb shows in-frame clones only, minus some. The sample yields a few hundred thousand clones, about 88% seen once. Sequencing input: PBMCs or T cells enriched from blood (not recorded which). Receptor source: an older woman who had recovered from COVID-19. CDR3s include the opening cysteine and the closing phenylalanine or tryptophan. A D gene is named only where the DNA matches it firmly. Expanded clones are given a class, and other clones once, few, many or no size at all.

>TRBV5-4|few|TRBJ2-2|TRBD2
CASSLARGDTGELFF
TGTGCCAGCAGCTTGGCCCGGGGGGACACCGGGGAGCTGTTTTTT
>TRBV19|.|TRBJ2-1|.
CASSIGAQRSYNEQFF
TGTGCCAGTAGTATTGGAGCACAACGCTCCTACAATGAGCAGTTCTTC
>TRBV7-9|.|TRBJ1-2|.
CASSLQNYGYTF
TGTGCCAGCAGCTTACAGAACTATGGCTACACCTTC
>TRBV5-1|.|TRBJ1-2|TRBD1
CASSFRGTGNDGYTF
TGCGCCAGCAGCTTTCGGGGGACAGGGAATGATGGCTACACCTTC
>TRBV5-6|.|TRBJ1-5|.
CASSLWGEVQPQHF
TGTGCCAGCAGCTTGTGGGGGGAAGTACAGCCCCAGCATTTT
>TRBV27|few|TRBJ2-7|TRBD1
CASTFISGTGEYEQYF
TGTGCCAGCACCTTCATATCCGGGACAGGGGAGTACGAGCAGTACTTC
>TRBV2|.|TRBJ1-4|.
CASSEALGGAHGEKLFF
TGTGCCAGCAGTGAGGCCCTGGGGGGGGCGCACGGTGAAAAACTGTTTTTT
>TRBV11-3|.|TRBJ1-1|.
CASSPGGLSGREAFF
TGTGCCAGCAGCCCCGGGGGGCTATCTGGCAGGGAAGCTTTCTTT
>TRBV6-4|.|TRBJ1-2|.
CASSDFHEGSYGYTF
TGTGCCAGCAGTGACTTCCACGAGGGCAGCTATGGCTACACCTTC
>TRBV14|.|TRBJ1-6|.
CASSQLSGSPLHF
TGTGCCAGCAGCCAACTTTCCGGTTCACCCCTCCACTTT
>TRBV24-1|.|TRBJ2-1|.
CATSDPSGGSYNEQFF
TGTGCCACCAGTGATCCTTCCGGGGGCTCCTACAATGAGCAGTTCTTC
>TRBV6-6|.|TRBJ2-5|TRBD2
CASSYSAGRETQYF
TGTGCCAGCAGTTACTCAGCGGGGAGAGAGACCCAGTACTTC
>TRBV4-1|.|TRBJ1-1|.
CASSQELRTRFTEQAREAFF
TGCGCCAGCAGCCAAGAACTGCGGACGCGCTTTACTGAACAGGCCCGTGAAGCTTTCTTT
>TRBV4-1|once|TRBJ2-1|.
CASSQEVVGGLDNEQFF
TGCGCCAGCAGCCAAGAGGTAGTGGGGGGGCTAGACAATGAGCAGTTCTTC
>TRBV11-3|once|TRBJ2-7|TRBD2
CASSLLGRGHTYEQYF
TGTGCCAGCAGCTTGCTCGGGAGGGGACACACCTACGAGCAGTACTTC
>TRBV28|.|TRBJ2-1|TRBD2
CASRVAGVAVVNEQFF
TGTGCCAGCAGAGTAGCGGGGGTGGCGGTAGTGAATGAGCAGTTCTTC
>TRBV7-2|.|TRBJ2-3|TRBD2
CASSSGTSGGGTDTQYF
TGTGCCAGCAGCTCAGGGACTAGCGGGGGTGGCACAGATACGCAGTATTTT
>TRBV5-1|.|TRBJ1-1|TRBD1
CASSLGTGRSGAFF
TGCGCCAGCAGCTTGGGGACAGGGCGGTCGGGCGCTTTCTTT
>TRBV11-3|.|TRBJ1-1|TRBD1
CASSLRFMTGSGTEAFF
TGTGCCAGCAGCTTAAGATTTATGACAGGGAGCGGCACTGAAGCTTTCTTT
>TRBV28|.|TRBJ2-6|.
CASSFSSGANVLTF
TGTGCCAGCAGTTTTAGCTCTGGGGCCAACGTCCTGACTTTC
>TRBV28|many|TRBJ1-1|TRBD1
CASNTQGANTEAFF
TGTGCCAGCAACACACAGGGGGCGAACACTGAAGCTTTCTTT
>TRBV5-1|.|TRBJ2-1|.
CASSQDTYNEQFF
TGCGCCAGCAGCCAGGACACCTACAATGAGCAGTTCTTC
>TRBV19|.|TRBJ1-6|TRBD1
CASSTEDREVSPLHF
TGTGCCAGTAGTACAGAGGACAGGGAGGTTTCACCCCTCCACTTT
>TRBV5-5|.|TRBJ1-2|TRBD1
CASSDGTGRGYTF
TGTGCCAGCAGCGACGGGACAGGGCGAGGCTACACCTTC
>TRBV7-2|.|TRBJ1-4|.
CASSLIPHRAGEKLFF
TGTGCCAGCAGCTTAATCCCCCACAGGGCGGGTGAAAAACTGTTTTTT
>TRBV18|.|TRBJ2-5|.
CASSPGQKETQYF
TGTGCCAGCTCACCTGGGCAGAAAGAGACCCAGTACTTC
>TRBV3-1/TRBV3-2|.|TRBJ1-2|TRBD1
CASSMGQYNGYTF
TGTGCCAGCAGCATGGGACAGTACAATGGCTACACCTTC
>TRBV11-2|.|TRBJ2-2|.
CASSPRLEGAGELFF
TGTGCCAGCAGCCCGAGACTAGAAGGGGCCGGGGAGCTGTTTTTT